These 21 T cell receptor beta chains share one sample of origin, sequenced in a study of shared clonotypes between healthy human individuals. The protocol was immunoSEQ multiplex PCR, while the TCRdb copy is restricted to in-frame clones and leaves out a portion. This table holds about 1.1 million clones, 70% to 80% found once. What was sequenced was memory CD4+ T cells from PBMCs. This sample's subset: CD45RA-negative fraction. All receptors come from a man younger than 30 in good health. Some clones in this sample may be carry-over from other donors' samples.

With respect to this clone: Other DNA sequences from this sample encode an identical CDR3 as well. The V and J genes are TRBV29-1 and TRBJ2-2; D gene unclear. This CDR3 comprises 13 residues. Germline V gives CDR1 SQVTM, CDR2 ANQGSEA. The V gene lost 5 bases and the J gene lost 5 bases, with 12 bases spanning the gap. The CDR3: CSVRQLYTGELFF. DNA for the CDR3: TGCAGCGTTAGGCAGTTGTATACCGGGGAGCTGTTTTTT.

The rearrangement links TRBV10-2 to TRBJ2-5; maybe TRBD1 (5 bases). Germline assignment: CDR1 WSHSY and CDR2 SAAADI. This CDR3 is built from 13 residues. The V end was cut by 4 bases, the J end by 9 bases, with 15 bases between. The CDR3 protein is CASSGGTEFPQYF. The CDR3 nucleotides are TGCGCCAGCAGTGGGGGCACTGAGTTTCCCCAGTACTTC.

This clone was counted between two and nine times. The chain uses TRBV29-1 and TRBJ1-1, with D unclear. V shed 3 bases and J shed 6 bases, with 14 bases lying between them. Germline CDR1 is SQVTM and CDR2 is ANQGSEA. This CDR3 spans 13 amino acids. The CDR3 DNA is TGCAGCGTTGATCAAGGCGGTAGATCTGAAGCTTTCTTT. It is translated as CSVDQGGRSEAFF.

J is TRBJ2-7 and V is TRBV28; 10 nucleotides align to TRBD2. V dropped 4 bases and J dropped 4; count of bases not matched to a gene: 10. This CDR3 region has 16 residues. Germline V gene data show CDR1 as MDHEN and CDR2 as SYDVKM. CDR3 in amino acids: CASSSSSSGRGYEQYF. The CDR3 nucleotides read TGTGCCAGCAGTTCCTCTTCTAGCGGGAGAGGTTACGAGCAGTACTTC.

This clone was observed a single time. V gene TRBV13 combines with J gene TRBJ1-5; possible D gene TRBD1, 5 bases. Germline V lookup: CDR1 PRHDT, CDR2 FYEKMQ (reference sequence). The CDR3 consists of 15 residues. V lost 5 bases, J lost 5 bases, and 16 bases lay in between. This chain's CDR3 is CASSHPLGPDQPQHF. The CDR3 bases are TGTGCCAGCAGCCACCCTCTGGGGCCGGATCAGCCCCAGCATTTT. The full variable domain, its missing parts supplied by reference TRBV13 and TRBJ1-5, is AAGVIQSPRHLIKEKRETATLKCYPIPRHDTVYWYQQGPGQDPQFLISFYEKMQSDKGSIPDRFSAQQFSDYHSELNMSSLELGDSALYFCASSHPLGPDQPQHFGDGTRLSIL.

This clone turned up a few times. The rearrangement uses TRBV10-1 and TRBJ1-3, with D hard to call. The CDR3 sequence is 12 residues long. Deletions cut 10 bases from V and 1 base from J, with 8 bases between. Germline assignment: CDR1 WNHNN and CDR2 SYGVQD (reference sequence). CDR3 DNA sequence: TGCGCCACCCGACGATCTGGAAACACCATATATTTT. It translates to CATRRSGNTIYF.

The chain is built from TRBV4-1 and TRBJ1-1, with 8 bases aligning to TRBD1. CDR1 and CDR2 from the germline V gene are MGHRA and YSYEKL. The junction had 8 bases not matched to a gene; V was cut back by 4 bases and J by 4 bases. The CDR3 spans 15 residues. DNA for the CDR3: TGCGCCAGCAGCCTCCGGACAGGGCCGTCCACTGAAGCTTTCTTT. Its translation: CASSLRTGPSTEAFF.

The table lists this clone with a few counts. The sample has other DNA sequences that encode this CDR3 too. CDR3 sequence reads: CASSDRGEQYF. As DNA, the CDR3 is TGTGCCAGCAGCGACAGGGGCGAGCAGTACTTC. V is TRBV2 and J is TRBJ2-7, with 8 bases matching TRBD1. Germline CDR1 is SNHLY and CDR2 is FYNNEI. The CDR3 contains 11 residues. The ends lost 6 bases at V and 6 bases at J; junction bases unmatched: 1. The entire variable domain, with the rest obtained from reference TRBV2 and TRBJ2-7, is as follows: EPEVTQTPSHQVTQMGQEVILRCVPISNHLYFYWYRQILGQKVEFLVSFYNNEISEKSEIFDDQFSVERPDGSNFTLKIRSTKLEDSAMYFCASSDRGEQYFGPGTRLTVT.

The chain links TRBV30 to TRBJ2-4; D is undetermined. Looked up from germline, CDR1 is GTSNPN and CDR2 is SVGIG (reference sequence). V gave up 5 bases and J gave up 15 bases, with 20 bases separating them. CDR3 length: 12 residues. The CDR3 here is CAWLRMWPVAYF. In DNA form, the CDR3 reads TGTGCCTGGCTAAGAATGTGGCCAGTCGCGTACTTC.

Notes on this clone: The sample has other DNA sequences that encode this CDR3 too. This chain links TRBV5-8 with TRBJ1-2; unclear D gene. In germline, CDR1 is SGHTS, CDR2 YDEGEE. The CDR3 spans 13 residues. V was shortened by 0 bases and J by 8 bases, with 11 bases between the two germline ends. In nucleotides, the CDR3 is TGTGCCAGCAGCTTGGCCCGGGGATGGGGCTACACCTTC. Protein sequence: CASSLARGWGYTF.

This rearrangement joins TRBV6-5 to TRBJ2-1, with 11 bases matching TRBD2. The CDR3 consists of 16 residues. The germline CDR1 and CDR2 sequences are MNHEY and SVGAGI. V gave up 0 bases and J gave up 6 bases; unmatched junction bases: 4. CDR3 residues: CASSYSFTSGSNEQFF. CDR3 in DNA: TGTGCCAGCAGTTACTCGTTCACTAGCGGGAGCAATGAGCAGTTCTTC.

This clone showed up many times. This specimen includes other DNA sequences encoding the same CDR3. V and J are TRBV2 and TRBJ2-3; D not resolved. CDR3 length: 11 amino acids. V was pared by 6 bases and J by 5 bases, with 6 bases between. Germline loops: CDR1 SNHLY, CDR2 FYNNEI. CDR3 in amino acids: CASRYQDTQYF. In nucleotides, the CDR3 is TGTGCCAGCAGGTATCAAGATACGCAGTATTTT.

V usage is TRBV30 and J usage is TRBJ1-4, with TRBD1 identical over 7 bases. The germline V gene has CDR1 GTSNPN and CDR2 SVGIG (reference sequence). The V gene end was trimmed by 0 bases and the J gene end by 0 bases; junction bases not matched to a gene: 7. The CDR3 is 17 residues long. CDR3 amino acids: CAWSVQGNLATNEKLFF. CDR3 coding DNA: TGTGCCTGGAGTGTACAGGGGAATCTTGCAACTAATGAAAAACTGTTTTTT.

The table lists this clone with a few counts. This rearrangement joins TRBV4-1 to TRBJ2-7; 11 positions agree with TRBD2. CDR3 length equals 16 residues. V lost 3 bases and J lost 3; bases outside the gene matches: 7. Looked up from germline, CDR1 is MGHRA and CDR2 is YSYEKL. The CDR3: CASSQAPGLAVYEQYF. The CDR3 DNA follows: TGCGCCAGCAGCCAGGCCCCGGGACTAGCGGTCTACGAGCAGTACTTC.

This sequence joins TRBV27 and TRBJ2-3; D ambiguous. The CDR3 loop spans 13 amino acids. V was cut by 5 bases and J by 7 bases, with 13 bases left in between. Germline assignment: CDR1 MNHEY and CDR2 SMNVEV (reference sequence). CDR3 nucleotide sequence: TGTGCCAGCAGTATTTCCTCGGGTAATACGCAGTATTTT. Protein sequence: CASSISSGNTQYF.

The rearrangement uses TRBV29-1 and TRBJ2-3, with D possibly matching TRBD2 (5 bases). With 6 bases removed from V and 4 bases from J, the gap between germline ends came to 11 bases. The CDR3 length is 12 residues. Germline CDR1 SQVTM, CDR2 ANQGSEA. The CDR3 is CSVVRGSDTQYF. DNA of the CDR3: TGCAGCGTCGTAAGAGGGTCAGATACGCAGTATTTT.

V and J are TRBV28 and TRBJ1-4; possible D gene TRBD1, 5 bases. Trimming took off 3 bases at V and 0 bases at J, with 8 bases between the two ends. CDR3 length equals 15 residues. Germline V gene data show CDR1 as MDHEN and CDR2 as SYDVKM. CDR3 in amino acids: CASSLQTATNEKLFF. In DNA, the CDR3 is TGTGCCAGCAGTTTGCAGACAGCAACTAATGAAAAACTGTTTTTT.

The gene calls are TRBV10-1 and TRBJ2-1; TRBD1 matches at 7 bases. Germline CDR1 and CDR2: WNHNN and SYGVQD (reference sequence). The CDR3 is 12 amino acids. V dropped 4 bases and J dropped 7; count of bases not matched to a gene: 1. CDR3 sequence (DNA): TGCGCCAGCAGTGGACAGGGAAATGAGCAGTTCTTC. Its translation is CASSGQGNEQFF.

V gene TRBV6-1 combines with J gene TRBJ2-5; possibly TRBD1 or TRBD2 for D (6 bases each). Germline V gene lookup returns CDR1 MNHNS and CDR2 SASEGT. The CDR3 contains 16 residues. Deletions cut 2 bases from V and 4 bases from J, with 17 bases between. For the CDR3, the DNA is TGTGCCAGCAGTGAATATGTTCGGGGGCGAACAGAGACCCAGTACTTC. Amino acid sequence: CASSEYVRGRTETQYF.

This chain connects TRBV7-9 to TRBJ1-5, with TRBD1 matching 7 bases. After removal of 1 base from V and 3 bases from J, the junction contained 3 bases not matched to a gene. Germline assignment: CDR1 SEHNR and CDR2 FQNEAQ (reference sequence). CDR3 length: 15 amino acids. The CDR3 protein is CASSLGDSVNQPQHF. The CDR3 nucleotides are TGTGCCAGCAGCTTAGGGGACAGCGTCAATCAGCCCCAGCATTTT.

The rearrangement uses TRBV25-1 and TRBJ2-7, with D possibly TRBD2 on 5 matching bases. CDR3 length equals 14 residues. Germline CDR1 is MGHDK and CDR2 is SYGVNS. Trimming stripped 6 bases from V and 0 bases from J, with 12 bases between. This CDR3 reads CASSPRGFSYEQYF. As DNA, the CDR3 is TGTGCCAGCAGCCCCCGGGGATTCTCCTACGAGCAGTACTTC.